This record looks at one T cell receptor beta chain sequence and its context. The data were obtained in a study of T cells expressing NK-cell markers. Background on the study: There were seven HCMV-seropositive donors and one seronegative donor among the eight sequenced.

Using the 5' RACE reads, TCRdb records one entry per CDR3 protein without DNA. This sample's table reports about 170,000 distinct CDR3 sequences. CDR3 length: 15 amino acids. From germline, CDR1 is SGHVS and CDR2 FNYEAQ. This TCR was sampled from a man aged 18-75 years in good health. Sequencing input: blood T cells: a sorted CD56 or NKG2C T cell subset, CD4+ or CD8+ T cells, or bulk PBMC T cells (not recorded which). The rearrangement uses TRBV7-6 and TRBJ2-5; TCRdb returns TRBD1, unconfirmable since there is no DNA. The CDR3 here is CASSMSQGVGETQYF.